Included here is one T cell receptor (beta chain) sequence, with context. What it binds is unknown. This sample was taken from a study of memory CD4+ T cells and cytomegalovirus serostatus. About the study: Of the healthy Belgian adults, 9 were CMV seropositive and 20 to 25 seronegative. Study outcomes and limitations: 67 of 164 known CMV-associated TCRbeta sequences appeared in CD4+ memory.

The sort gate was single viable CD3+CD4+CD8-CD45RO+ cells for memory CD4+ T cells. The assay was immunoSEQ multiplex PCR, and TCRdb's table has in-frame clones only and misses some. Among approximately 46,000 clones listed, roughly 80% were seen once. Trimming removed 4 bases at V and 2 bases at J, with 12 bases between. This CDR3 is built from 15 residues. From germline, CDR1 is SGHNT and CDR2 YYREEE (reference sequence). The specimen was memory CD4+ T cells from blood. The sequence derives from an adult in good health and CMV-seronegative. This chain connects TRBV5-4 to TRBJ2-2; TRBD1 is a possible D gene (5 bases). The CDR3 loop reads CASSTTVFNTGELFF. CDR3 in DNA: TGTGCCAGCAGCACGACAGTATTCAACACCGGGGAGCTGTTTTTT.